This T cell receptor beta chain was profiled in a study of blood T cell repertoires in COVID-19. For the study at large: Sites in the United States, Italy and Spain provided acute and convalescent COVID-19 samples.

The ends were cut back, 1 base at V and 5 bases at J, with 2 bases in the middle. Germline V gene sequence: CDR1 SGHDN, CDR2 FVKESK. The CDR3 has 11 residues. The table came from immunoSEQ multiplex PCR; TCRdb's copy has only in-frame clones and leaves some out. The sample lists about 150,000 clones, around 84% occurring once. Source material: PBMCs or T cells enriched from blood (not recorded which). This clonotype was obtained from a man over 45 who had recovered from COVID-19. The chain combines TRBV14 with TRBJ1-1; no firm D call. CDR3 loop: CASSQVTEAFF. CDR3 coding DNA: TGTGCCAGCAGCCAAGTAACTGAAGCTTTCTTT.